The 21 T cell receptor beta chains given below trace back to one sample, sequenced in a study of blood T cell repertoires in COVID-19. Only in-frame clones appear in the TCRdb table, and some are missing; sequencing was by immunoSEQ multiplex PCR. This table holds more than 200,000 clones, approximately 81% found once. The material sequenced was peripheral blood. Receptors originate from a man aged 55 to 70 with acute or convalescent COVID-19.

The chain recombines TRBV12-3 or TRBV12-4 with TRBJ1-1; a possible D gene is TRBD1 (6 bases). There are 13 residues in the CDR3. V lost 6 bases and J lost 7, with 15 bases in between. The CDR3 sequence is CASSPGHPGEAFF. CDR3 bases: TGTGCCAGCAGCCCGGGACACCCCGGTGAAGCTTTCTTT.

A single count supports this clone. In DNA form, the CDR3 reads TGTGCCAGCAGCATTTTACAGGGAGGGACCACCGGGGAGCTGTTTTTT. Translation: CASSILQGGTTGELFF. This sequence joins TRBV7-3 and TRBJ2-2; TRBD2 might be the D (7 bases). Germline V gene sequence: CDR1 SGHTA, CDR2 FQGTGA. V was cut by 5 bases and J by 4 bases, with 17 bases left in between. CDR3 size: 16 residues.

The gene calls are TRBV6-6 and TRBJ2-7, with a weak D call TRBD1 (6 bases). The V end lost 5 bases, the J end lost 3 bases, and 23 bases lay between the germline ends. The CDR3 consists of 17 residues. Germline V gene lookup returns CDR1 MNHNY and CDR2 SVGAGI (reference sequence). The CDR3 sequence: CASSPRPGAAGIYEQYF. CDR3 nucleotide sequence: TGTGCCAGCAGTCCAAGACCAGGGGCCGCTGGGATCTACGAGCAGTACTTC.

V is TRBV6-2 or TRBV6-3 and J is TRBJ2-2, with 8 positions matching TRBD2. Germline CDR1 and CDR2: MNHEY and SVGEGT. There are 17 residues in the CDR3. The V and J ends lost 5 bases and 0 bases, in that order; junction bases with no gene match: 8. The CDR3 reads CASSPLSGAANTGELFF. CDR3 in DNA: TGTGCCAGCAGTCCCCTTAGCGGGGCCGCGAACACCGGGGAGCTGTTTTTT.

The chain links TRBV19 to TRBJ2-7; TRBD1 aligns across 7 bases. Germline V gene lookup returns CDR1 LNHDA and CDR2 SQIVND (reference sequence). The J segment lost 3 bases and the V segment lost 4 bases, leaving 6 bases of the junction unmatched. The CDR3 extends over 14 amino acids. CDR3 nucleotide sequence: TGTGCCAGTAGTACCGGGACAGCCCTCTACGAGCAGTACTTC. It codes for CASSTGTALYEQYF.

The chain employs TRBV28 and TRBJ2-4; 11 nucleotides line up with TRBD2. CDR3 length: 15 residues. Germline CDR1 reads MDHEN; CDR2 reads SYDVKM. Trimming took 6 bases from V and 2 from J; bases not matched to a gene: 3. The CDR3 protein is CASSLAGGSKNIQYF. CDR3 DNA sequence: TGTGCCAGCAGCTTAGCGGGAGGGTCCAAAAACATTCAGTACTTC.

The chain employs TRBV11-2 and TRBJ1-1; the match to TRBD1 covers 9 bases. The germline gives CDR1 SGHAT, CDR2 FQNNGV. This CDR3 is 16 amino acids long. V shed 6 bases, J shed 3 bases, and the junction held 11 bases outside the gene matches. CDR3 nucleotide sequence: TGTGCCAGCAGTTTGGGACAGGGAGAGTCCTACACTGAAGCTTTCTTT. This codes for CASSLGQGESYTEAFF.

The V and J genes are TRBV27 and TRBJ1-1; D remains ambiguous. V lost 6 bases and J lost 4, with 6 bases in between. Germline lookup yields CDR1 MNHEY and CDR2 SMNVEV (reference sequence). There are 11 residues in the CDR3. The CDR3 sequence: CASRGATEAFF. The CDR3 DNA reads as TGTGCCAGCAGGGGAGCCACTGAAGCTTTCTTT.

The V and J genes are TRBV4-1 and TRBJ2-3; 8 bases are shared with TRBD1. The CDR3 runs 16 residues. Trimming cost V 2 bases and J 2 bases; bases outside gene matches: 6. Germline assignment: CDR1 MGHRA and CDR2 YSYEKL. The CDR3 loop is CASSQPPQGATDTQYF. CDR3 sequence (DNA): TGCGCCAGCAGCCAACCTCCCCAGGGGGCCACAGATACGCAGTATTTT.

The V gene is TRBV3-1 (or the pseudogene TRBV3-2), the J gene TRBJ2-7; 11 bases match TRBD2. Looked up from germline, CDR1 is LGHDT and CDR2 is YNNKEL (reference sequence). CDR3 size: 17 residues. Trimming removed 2 bases from V and 6 bases from J; junction bases left unmatched: 12. CDR3 in amino acids: CASSQSATSGDSGEQYF. CDR3 DNA: TGTGCCAGCAGCCAATCCGCGACTAGCGGGGACTCCGGCGAGCAGTACTTC.

The CDR3 sequence: CASSLRVAGDNNEQFF. The CDR3 region has the DNA TGTGCCAGCAGCTTAAGGGTAGCGGGGGATAACAATGAGCAGTTCTTC. This chain joins TRBV7-3 and TRBJ2-1, with 9 bases that match TRBD2. Germline CDR1 and CDR2: SGHTA and FQGTGA. V gave up 1 base and J gave up 5 bases; unmatched junction bases: 6. The CDR3 has 16 residues.

DNA of the CDR3: TGTGCCAGCAGCCCACAGGGACCCTATGGCTACACCTTC. It encodes CASSPQGPYGYTF. The chain has TRBV6-5 and TRBJ1-2; weak D call: TRBD1 (6 bases). V lost 6 bases and J 4 bases, leaving 12 bases between the germline ends. The germline CDR1 and CDR2 sequences are MNHEY and SVGAGI. The CDR3 has 13 amino acids.

CDR3 sequence reads: CASKRITNTEAFF. For the CDR3, the DNA is TGCGCCAGCAAGAGGATAACGAACACTGAAGCTTTCTTT. This rearrangement joins TRBV5-1 to TRBJ1-1; D remains unclear. Trimming pared 6 bases from V and 1 base from J, leaving 10 bases between. CDR3 length: 13 residues. Germline loops: CDR1 SGHRS, CDR2 YFSETQ.

This chain joins TRBV10-3 and TRBJ1-2; possibly TRBD1 for D (6 bases). The CDR3 has 13 amino acids. The V gene's germline CDR1 is ENHRY and CDR2 SYGVKD. V lost 8 bases and J 6 bases, leaving 16 bases between the germline ends. CDR3 loop: CAIGVGQFNGYTF. The CDR3 DNA sequence: TGTGCCATCGGGGTAGGACAGTTCAATGGCTACACCTTC.

This clone has only a few counts. The sample has other DNA sequences that encode this CDR3 too. The chain employs TRBV6-4 and TRBJ2-1; D is ambiguous. CDR1 is MRHNA and CDR2 is SNTAGT in the germline V gene. The CDR3 has 14 residues. V was cut by 0 bases and J by 6 bases, with 9 bases left in between. The CDR3 DNA reads as TGTGCCAGCAGTGACTCGGCCGGCGGCAATGAGCAGTTCTTC. This gives the protein CASSDSAGGNEQFF.

The rearrangement joins TRBV10-3 to TRBJ2-6, with 10 bases identical to TRBD1. The CDR3 runs to 16 residues. With 5 bases clipped from V and 2 bases from J, the junction kept 3 bases outside the gene matches. Germline V gene lookup returns CDR1 ENHRY and CDR2 SYGVKD. This CDR3 reads CAISRDRGPGANVLTF. CDR3 nucleotide sequence: TGTGCCATCAGTAGGGACAGGGGACCTGGGGCCAACGTCCTGACTTTC.

This clone came up a few times. The V gene is TRBV10-3, the J gene TRBJ1-6; D unresolved. The CDR3 is 15 amino acids. The germline gives CDR1 ENHRY, CDR2 SYGVKD. Trimming shortened V by 10 bases and J by 0 bases, and 13 bases separated the two germline ends. CDR3 in amino acids: CATSGDSSYNSPLHF. For the CDR3, the DNA is TGTGCCACCAGCGGGGATAGCTCCTATAATTCACCCCTCCACTTT.

This clone was seen at least ten times. The V call is TRBV6-1, the J call TRBJ1-5; 7 positions agree with TRBD1. The germline CDR1 and CDR2 sequences are MNHNS and SASEGT. The CDR3 has 16 residues. J gave up 7 bases and V 0 bases, and 9 bases lay outside the gene matches. The CDR3 DNA sequence: TGTGCCAGCAGTGAAGCGCAGGGGCAGGGGGGACAGCCCCAGCATTTT. Its protein product is CASSEAQGQGGQPQHF.

The V and J genes are TRBV7-9 and TRBJ2-1, with 7 bases that match TRBD2. The CDR3 has 15 residues. Germline V gene data show CDR1 as SEHNR and CDR2 as FQNEAQ (reference sequence). The J segment lost 7 bases and the V segment lost 1 base, leaving 7 bases of the junction unmatched. The CDR3 coding sequence is TGTGCCAGCAGCTTAGGGGTTAGCGGGTCGAATGAGCAGTTCTTC. Translated: CASSLGVSGSNEQFF.

The rearrangement links TRBV10-1 to TRBJ2-5; 9 bases are a match to TRBD2. This CDR3 contains 15 residues. J gave up 5 bases and V 1 base, and 5 bases lay outside the gene matches. Germline CDR1 and CDR2: WNHNN and SYGVQD (reference sequence). CDR3 sequence (DNA): TGCGCCAGCAGTGAGTGGCGGGGGGGCCGGGAGACCCAGTACTTC. Protein: CASSEWRGGRETQYF.

DNA of the CDR3: TGTGCCAGCAGCGCCCAGGTGGAGCAGTACTTC. Translated, it gives CASSAQVEQYF. This chain uses TRBV7-8 with TRBJ2-7, with unresolved D. V gave up 5 bases and J gave up 7 bases, with 9 bases separating them. CDR1 is SGHVS and CDR2 is FQNEAQ in the germline V gene. The CDR3 is made up of 11 amino acids.